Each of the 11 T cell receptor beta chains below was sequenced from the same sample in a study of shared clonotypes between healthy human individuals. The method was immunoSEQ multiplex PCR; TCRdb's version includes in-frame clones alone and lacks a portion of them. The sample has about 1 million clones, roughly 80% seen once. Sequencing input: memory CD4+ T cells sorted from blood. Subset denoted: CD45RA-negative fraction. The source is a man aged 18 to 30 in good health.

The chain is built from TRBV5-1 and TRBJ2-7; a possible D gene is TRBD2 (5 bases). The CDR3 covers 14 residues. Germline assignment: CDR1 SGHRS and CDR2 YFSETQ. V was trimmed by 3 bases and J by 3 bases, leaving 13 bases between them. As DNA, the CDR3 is TGCGCCAGCAGCTCCGACGGGGAGATCTACGAGCAGTACTTC. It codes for CASSSDGEIYEQYF.

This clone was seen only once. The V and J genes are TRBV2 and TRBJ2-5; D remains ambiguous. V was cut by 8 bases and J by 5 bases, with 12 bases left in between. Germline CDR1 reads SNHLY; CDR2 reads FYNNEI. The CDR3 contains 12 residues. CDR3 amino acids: CASLKTAETQYF. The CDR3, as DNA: TGTGCCAGCCTTAAGACCGCGGAGACCCAGTACTTC. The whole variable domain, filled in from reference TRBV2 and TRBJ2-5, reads EPEVTQTPSHQVTQMGQEVILRCVPISNHLYFYWYRQILGQKVEFLVSFYNNEISEKSEIFDDQFSVERPDGSNFTLKIRSTKLEDSAMYFCASLKTAETQYFGPGTRLLVL.

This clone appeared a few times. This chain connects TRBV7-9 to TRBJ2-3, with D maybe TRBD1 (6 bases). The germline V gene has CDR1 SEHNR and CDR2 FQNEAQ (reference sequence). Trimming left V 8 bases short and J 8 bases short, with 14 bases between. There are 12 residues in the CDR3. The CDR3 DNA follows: TGTGCCAGCGGCCAAACACAGGGTACGCAGTATTTT. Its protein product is CASGQTQGTQYF.

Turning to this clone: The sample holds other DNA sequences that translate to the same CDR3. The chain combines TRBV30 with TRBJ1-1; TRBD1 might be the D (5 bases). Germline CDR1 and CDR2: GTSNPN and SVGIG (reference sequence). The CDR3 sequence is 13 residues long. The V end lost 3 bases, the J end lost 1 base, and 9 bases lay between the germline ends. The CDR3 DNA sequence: TGTGCCTGGAGGGGGGATAAGAACACTGAAGCTTTCTTT. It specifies CAWRGDKNTEAFF.

The CDR3 spells CASSLNGGLNTEAFF. The CDR3 coding sequence is TGTGCCAGCAGCTTGAATGGGGGTTTGAACACTGAAGCTTTCTTT. The chain has TRBV5-4 and TRBJ1-1, with D tentatively TRBD1 (5 bases). V shed 1 base and J shed 0 bases, with 10 bases lying between them. The V gene's germline CDR1 is SGHNT and CDR2 YYREEE (reference sequence). This CDR3 is built from 15 residues.

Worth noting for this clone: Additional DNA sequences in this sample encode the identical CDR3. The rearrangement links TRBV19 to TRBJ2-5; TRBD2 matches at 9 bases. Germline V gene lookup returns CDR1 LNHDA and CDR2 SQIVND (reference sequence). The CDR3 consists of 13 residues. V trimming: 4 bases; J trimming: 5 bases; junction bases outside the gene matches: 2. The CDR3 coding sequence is TGTGCCAGTAGTACGGGGACTAGCGAGACCCAGTACTTC. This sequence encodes CASSTGTSETQYF.

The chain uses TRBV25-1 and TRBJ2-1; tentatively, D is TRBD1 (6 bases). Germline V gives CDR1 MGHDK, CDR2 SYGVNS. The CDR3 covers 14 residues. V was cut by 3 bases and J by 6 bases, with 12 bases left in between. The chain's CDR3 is CASSDPGDLNEQFF. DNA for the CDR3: TGTGCCAGCAGTGATCCAGGGGATCTCAATGAGCAGTTCTTC.

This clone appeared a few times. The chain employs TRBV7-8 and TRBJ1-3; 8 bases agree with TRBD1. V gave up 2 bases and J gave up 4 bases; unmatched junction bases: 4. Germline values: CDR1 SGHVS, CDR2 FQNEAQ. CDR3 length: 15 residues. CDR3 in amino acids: CASSLSDRAGNTIYF. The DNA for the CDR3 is TGTGCCAGCAGCTTATCGGACAGGGCCGGAAACACCATATATTTT.

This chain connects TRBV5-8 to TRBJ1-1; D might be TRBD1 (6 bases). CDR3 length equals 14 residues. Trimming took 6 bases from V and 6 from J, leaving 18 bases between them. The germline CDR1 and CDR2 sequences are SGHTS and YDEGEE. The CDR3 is CASILDSSQPEAFF. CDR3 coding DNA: TGTGCCAGCATCCTGGACAGCTCCCAGCCTGAAGCTTTCTTT. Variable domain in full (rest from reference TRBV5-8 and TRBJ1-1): EAGVTQSPTHLIKTRGQQATLRCSPISGHTSVYWYQQALGLGLQFLLWYDEGEERNRGNFPPRFSGRQFPNYSSELNVNALELEDSALYLCASILDSSQPEAFFGQGTRLTVV.

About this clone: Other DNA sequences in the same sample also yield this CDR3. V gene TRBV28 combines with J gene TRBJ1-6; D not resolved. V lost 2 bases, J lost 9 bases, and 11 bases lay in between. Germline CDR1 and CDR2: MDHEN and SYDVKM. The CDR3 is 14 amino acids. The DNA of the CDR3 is TGTGCCAGCAGTTTAAGTTCCTCAGGTTCACCCCTCCACTTT. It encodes CASSLSSSGSPLHF.

CDR3 sequence reads: CASSPSGQGKETQYF. The CDR3 nucleotides read TGTGCCAGCTCACCCTCCGGACAGGGAAAAGAGACCCAGTACTTC. The chain combines TRBV18 with TRBJ2-5; 8 bases fit TRBD1. This CDR3 has 15 amino acids. Germline CDR1 and CDR2: KGHSH and LQKENI. Losses at the gene ends were 3 bases for V and 3 bases for J; bases not matched to a gene: 6.